The 19 T cell receptor beta chains in this list originate from one sample, sequenced in a study of T cells in Graves' hyperthyroidism and ophthalmopathy. RNA transcripts yielded amplified TCR beta CDR3 regions. During a first-round RT-PCR of the TCR CDR3, the HTBI primer set was used. Via MiXCR, TCRdb re-called the multiplex PCR reads, giving one row per CDR3 protein. The sample yields over 250,000 distinct CDR3 sequences, about a sixth seen once. Sequencing was carried out using blood. These receptors were collected from a woman aged 55 to 70 with Graves' ophthalmopathy.

This clonotype occurred many times. The chain combines TRBV7-3 with TRBJ2-1; D is perhaps TRBD1 (6 bases). V lost 5 bases, J lost 0 bases, and 8 bases lay in between. The CDR3 runs to 14 residues. The germline CDR1 and CDR2 sequences are SGHTA and FQGTGA. CDR3 residues: CASSRTASYNEQFF. The CDR3 DNA follows: TGTGCCAGCAGCCGGACAGCCTCCTACAATGAGCAGTTCTTC.

To note about this clonotype: This may come from a read error, since a much larger clone is one base off. The chain uses TRBV5-1 and TRBJ2-1; 8 bases agree with TRBD1. The length of the CDR3 is 14 residues. Germline trimming cut 3 bases from V and 8 bases from J; bases unmatched to any gene: 7. Germline CDR1 SGHRS, CDR2 YFSETQ. The DNA for the CDR3 is TGCGCCAGCAGCTCACTCCAGGGGGCGGATGAGCAGTTCTTC. It encodes CASSSLQGADEQFF.

In this sample, this clonotype turned up many times. The CDR3 coding sequence is TGCAGTGCTAGAGGGCAGGACAGGTACCCCCCGGGCAATCAGCCCCAGCATTTT. The encoded protein is CSARGQDRYPPGNQPQHF. The chain is built from TRBV20-1 and TRBJ1-5; TRBD1 matches 7 bases. Trimming took 1 base from V and 2 from J; bases not matched to a gene: 14. The CDR3 is 18 amino acids. CDR1 is DFQATT, CDR2 SNEGSKA, per germline (reference sequence).

CDR3: CASSEVFRGGADTQYF. CDR3 coding DNA: TGTGCCAGCAGTGAAGTTTTCCGGGGCGGGGCAGATACGCAGTATTTT. The genes are TRBV6-1 and TRBJ2-3, with D possibly matching TRBD2 (6 bases). The CDR3 consists of 16 residues. V shed 1 base and J shed 4 bases, with 15 bases lying between them. Germline-derived CDR1 and CDR2 are MNHNS and SASEGT.

This clonotype showed up many times. The V call is TRBV28, the J call TRBJ2-7, with D unclear. There are 12 residues in the CDR3. CDR1 and CDR2 (germline): MDHEN, SYDVKM. Trimming took 4 bases from V and 3 from J, leaving 7 bases between them. DNA for the CDR3: TGTGCCAGCAGTTCGCAGCTCTACGAGCAGTACTTC. Its protein is CASSSQLYEQYF.

The J gene is TRBJ1-4, the V gene TRBV3-1; 7 bases map to TRBD1. Germline-derived CDR1 and CDR2 are LGHDT and YNNKEL (reference sequence). V lost 4 bases to trimming and J lost 7 bases; unmatched junction nucleotides: 12. The CDR3 is 16 residues long. CDR3 sequence reads: CASSPTMDRLIEKLFF. DNA for the CDR3: TGTGCCAGCAGCCCGACTATGGACAGGCTAATTGAAAAACTGTTTTTT. Supplemented by reference TRBV3-1 and TRBJ1-4, the full variable domain reads DTAVSQTPKYLVTQMGNDKSIKCEQNLGHDTMYWYKQDSKKFLKIMFSYNNKELIINETVPNRFSPKSPDKAHLNLHINSLELGDSAVYFCASSPTMDRLIEKLFFGSGTQLSVL.

This clonotype was seen at least ten times. The gene calls are TRBV3-1 and TRBJ1-1, with D possibly matching TRBD1 (6 bases). Trimming took off 4 bases at V and 0 bases at J, with 15 bases between the two ends. The V gene's germline CDR1 is LGHDT and CDR2 YNNKEL (reference sequence). This CDR3 spans 16 amino acids. The chain's CDR3 is CASSPPGTYMNTEAFF. The DNA of the CDR3 is TGTGCCAGCAGCCCACCCGGGACATATATGAACACTGAAGCTTTCTTT.

This chain links TRBV10-3 with TRBJ2-2, with 8 bases aligning to TRBD2. Trimming cost V 3 bases and J 4 bases; bases outside gene matches: 7. Germline V gives CDR1 ENHRY, CDR2 SYGVKD. This CDR3 has 16 residues. In nucleotides, the CDR3 is TGTGCCATCAGTGAATCAGGGGCGGGGGGCACCGGGGAGCTGTTTTTT. This sequence encodes CAISESGAGGTGELFF.

This clonotype was observed a handful of times. The V call is TRBV4-1, the J call TRBJ2-1, with D possibly matching TRBD2 (6 bases). With 2 bases removed from V and 5 bases from J, the gap between germline ends came to 10 bases. This CDR3 comprises 14 residues. Germline V lookup: CDR1 MGHRA, CDR2 YSYEKL. CDR3 protein: CASSQPLANNEQFF. DNA for the CDR3: TGCGCCAGCAGCCAACCACTAGCTAACAATGAGCAGTTCTTC.

This clonotype came up a few times. The chain uses TRBV19 and TRBJ1-2; 9 nucleotides align to TRBD1. This CDR3 is built from 14 residues. V was clipped by 7 bases and J by 0 bases; unmatched bases: 3. The germline CDR1 and CDR2 sequences are LNHDA and SQIVND (reference sequence). The CDR3 coding sequence is TGTGCCAGTAAGGGGACAGGGACTAACTATGGCTACACCTTC. This translates into CASKGTGTNYGYTF.

The rearrangement links TRBV6-1 to TRBJ2-1; 9 bases line up with TRBD1. Trimming cost V 3 bases and J 4 bases; bases outside gene matches: 4. Germline assignment: CDR1 MNHNS and CDR2 SASEGT. CDR3 length: 15 amino acids. This CDR3 is CASSETGGKYNEQFF. CDR3 bases: TGTGCCAGCAGTGAGACAGGGGGGAAGTACAATGAGCAGTTCTTC.

This clonotype was found many times. The V gene is TRBV5-6, the J gene TRBJ2-5; maybe TRBD1 (6 bases). CDR1 SGHDT and CDR2 YYEEEE come from the germline V gene. V was cut by 0 bases and J by 11 bases, with 20 bases left in between. The CDR3 runs to 15 residues. Written as DNA, the CDR3 is TGTGCCAGCAGCTTGGATCCTGGACAGCCATTTAAACAGTACTTC. It codes for CASSLDPGQPFKQYF.

This clonotype was seen at least ten times. The chain employs TRBV7-2 and TRBJ2-2; D gene ambiguous. This CDR3 spans 14 amino acids. V gave up 1 base and J gave up 6 bases, with 9 bases separating them. The germline gives CDR1 SGHTA, CDR2 FQGNSA. The chain's CDR3 is CASSLEVIAGELFF. The CDR3 DNA sequence: TGTGCCAGCAGCTTAGAGGTCATAGCCGGGGAGCTGTTTTTT.

This clonotype showed up many times. The chain links TRBV3-1 to TRBJ2-5; tentative D call: TRBD2 (6 bases). The germline V and J ends were trimmed by 5 bases and 5 bases, with 24 bases remaining between them. CDR1 is LGHDT and CDR2 is YNNKEL in the germline V gene (reference sequence). The CDR3 is 17 residues long. The CDR3 DNA is TGTGCCAGCAGCACGTCGGGGGAGCATCAGTTCGGGGAGACCCAGTACTTC. Encoded protein: CASSTSGEHQFGETQYF.

There are many counts of this clonotype. V is TRBV27 and J is TRBJ2-5, with D unclear. Between the trimmed V and J ends, which lost 2 bases and 5 bases, there was a span of 15 bases. Germline V gives CDR1 MNHEY, CDR2 SMNVEV (reference sequence). This CDR3 is built from 15 residues. CDR3 in DNA: TGTGCCAGCAGTTTAGACGGTAGCCCTGGGGAGACCCAGTACTTC. This encodes CASSLDGSPGETQYF.

A word on this clonotype: This sequence may be a read error, since a much larger clone differs from it by one base. This sequence joins TRBV12-5 and TRBJ1-2; D unclear. This CDR3 has 14 amino acids. With 7 bases removed from V and 5 bases from J, the gap between germline ends came to 17 bases. The germline gives CDR1 LGHNT, CDR2 FRNRAP. As DNA, the CDR3 is TGTGCTAGTGCCACCCTCGACATCGAGTATGGCTACACCTTC. This gives the protein CASATLDIEYGYTF. Together with reference TRBV12-5 and TRBJ1-2, the CDR3 gives the full variable domain: DARVTQTPRHKVTEMGQEVTMRCQPILGHNTVFWYRQTMMQGLELLAYFRNRAPLDDSGMPKDRFSAEMPDATLATLKIQPSEPRDSAVYFCASATLDIEYGYTFGSGTRLTVV.

The chain links TRBV5-1 to TRBJ2-5; TRBD1 agrees at 8 bases. The junction had 5 bases not matched to a gene; V was cut back by 2 bases and J by 5 bases. The CDR3 is 14 amino acids. Germline CDR1 and CDR2: SGHRS and YFSETQ. DNA of the CDR3: TGCGCCAGCAGCTTAGGACAGGGTTATGAGACCCAGTACTTC. Translation: CASSLGQGYETQYF.

J is TRBJ2-7 and V is TRBV20-1, with D hard to call. V lost 5 bases to trimming and J lost 4 bases, with 12 bases between them. The germline CDR1 and CDR2 sequences are DFQATT and SNEGSKA (reference sequence). The CDR3 has 12 amino acids. For the CDR3, the DNA is TGCAGTGCTCATGGGCCCCTATACGAGCAGTACTTC. Its protein is CSAHGPLYEQYF.

This chain uses TRBV6-2 or TRBV6-3 with TRBJ1-2, with D tentatively TRBD1 (6 bases). This CDR3 has 15 amino acids. The germline CDR1 and CDR2 sequences are MNHEY and SVGEGT. V was trimmed by 2 bases and J by 7 bases, leaving 17 bases between them. CDR3 sequence (DNA): TGTGCCAGCAGTTACAACGGCCAAGGGGGAGCTGGCTACACCTTC. This gives the protein CASSYNGQGGAGYTF.